A single sample gave rise to the 8 T cell receptor beta chains below, sequenced in a study of blood T cell repertoires in COVID-19. Method: immunoSEQ multiplex PCR; TCRdb's copy keeps in-frame clones and lacks some. This table has 240,000 or so clones, 75% to 90% appearing once. Sequencing input: PBMCs or T cells enriched from blood (not recorded which). The receptors derive from a man aged 40-49 years who had recovered from COVID-19.

This chain joins TRBV15 and TRBJ1-1; the match to TRBD1 covers 11 bases. J was trimmed by 6 bases and V by 2 bases; bases with no gene match: 8. Per the germline V gene, CDR1 is LNHNV and CDR2 is YYDKDF (reference sequence). The CDR3 totals 16 residues. This chain's CDR3 is CATSRIRDRGASEAFF. In nucleotides, the CDR3 is TGTGCCACCAGCAGAATCCGGGACAGGGGGGCCTCTGAAGCTTTCTTT.

This clone was found once. The rearrangement links TRBV7-9 to TRBJ1-2; the match to TRBD1 covers 7 bases. The V gene's germline CDR1 is SEHNR and CDR2 FQNEAQ (reference sequence). The CDR3 consists of 12 residues. Unmatched junction bases numbered 2, after V lost 6 bases and J lost 4 bases. CDR3 in DNA: TGTGCCAGCAGGCGACAGGGCTATGGCTACACCTTC. It is translated as CASRRQGYGYTF.

The chain uses TRBV19 and TRBJ1-6, with unresolved D. Germline assignment: CDR1 LNHDA and CDR2 SQIVND (reference sequence). Deletions cut 3 bases from V and 0 bases from J, with 12 bases between. This CDR3 has 17 residues. In DNA, the CDR3 is TGTGCCAGTAGTATTGGGCTCGGGAGCTCCTATAATTCACCCCTCCACTTT. This codes for CASSIGLGSSYNSPLHF.

The rearrangement links TRBV5-6 to TRBJ1-2, with D perhaps TRBD1 (6 bases). Trimming stripped 0 bases from V and 8 bases from J, with 11 bases between. Germline loops: CDR1 SGHDT, CDR2 YYEEEE. This CDR3 comprises 13 residues. As DNA, the CDR3 is TGTGCCAGCAGCTTGGGCAGGGGAGCCGGCTACACCTTC. Translation: CASSLGRGAGYTF.

A single count supports this clone. The J gene is TRBJ1-4, the V gene TRBV19; D gene uncertain. V was shortened by 7 bases and J by 0 bases, with 12 bases between the two germline ends. Germline-derived CDR1 and CDR2 are LNHDA and SQIVND (reference sequence). The CDR3 is 15 residues long. CDR3 residues: CASTNRPSTNEKLFF. The CDR3 DNA is TGTGCCAGTACTAACCGCCCTTCAACTAATGAAAAACTGTTTTTT.

By its share, this clone is medium-sized (0.01 to 0.1%). The rearrangement links TRBV18 to TRBJ2-7; 13 bases map to TRBD2. Unmatched junction bases numbered 2, after V lost 4 bases and J lost 5 bases. The CDR3 sequence is 14 residues long. Looked up from germline, CDR1 is KGHSH and CDR2 is LQKENI. The CDR3 DNA reads TGTGCCAGCTCACGCGGACTAGCGGGGGACGAGCAGTACTTC. This encodes CASSRGLAGDEQYF.

The chain combines TRBV4-2 with TRBJ1-1, with a tentative D call TRBD1 (6 bases). This CDR3 is 12 amino acids long. CDR1 and CDR2 (germline): LGHNA, YNFKEQ. V was clipped by 2 bases and J by 5 bases, with 6 bases between them. The CDR3 spells CASSQTGTEAFF. The CDR3 DNA reads as TGTGCCAGCAGCCAAACAGGGACTGAAGCTTTCTTT.

The chain has TRBV5-1 and TRBJ1-4, with 7 bases lining up with TRBD1. The CDR3 is made up of 16 amino acids. CDR1 and CDR2 from the germline V gene are SGHRS and YFSETQ. V gave up 2 bases and J gave up 0 bases; unmatched junction bases: 4. DNA for the CDR3: TGCGCCAGCAGCTTTGGACAGGTTTCAACTAATGAAAAACTGTTTTTT. Residues: CASSFGQVSTNEKLFF.